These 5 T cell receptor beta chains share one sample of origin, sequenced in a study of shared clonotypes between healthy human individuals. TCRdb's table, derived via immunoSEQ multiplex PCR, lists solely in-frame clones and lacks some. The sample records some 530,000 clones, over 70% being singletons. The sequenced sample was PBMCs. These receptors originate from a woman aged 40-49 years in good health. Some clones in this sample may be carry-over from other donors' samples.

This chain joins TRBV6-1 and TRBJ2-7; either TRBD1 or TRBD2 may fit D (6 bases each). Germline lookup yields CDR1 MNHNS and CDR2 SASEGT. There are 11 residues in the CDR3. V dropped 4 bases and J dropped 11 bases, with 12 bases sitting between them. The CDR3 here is CASSGGAEEYF. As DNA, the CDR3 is TGTGCCAGCAGTGGGGGGGCAGAGGAGTACTTC.

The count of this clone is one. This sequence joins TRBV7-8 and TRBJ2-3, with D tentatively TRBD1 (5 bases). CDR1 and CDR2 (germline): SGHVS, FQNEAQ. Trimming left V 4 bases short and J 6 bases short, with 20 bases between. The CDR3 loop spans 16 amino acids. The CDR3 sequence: CASSSPYRLPGDTQYF. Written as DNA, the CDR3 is TGTGCCAGCAGCTCGCCTTACCGGCTGCCAGGGGATACGCAGTATTTT.

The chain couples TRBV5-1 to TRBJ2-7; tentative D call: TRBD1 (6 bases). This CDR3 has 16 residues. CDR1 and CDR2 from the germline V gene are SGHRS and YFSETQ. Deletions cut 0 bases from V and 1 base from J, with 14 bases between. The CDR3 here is CASSLGQGMPSYEQYF. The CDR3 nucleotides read TGCGCCAGCAGCTTGGGGCAGGGGATGCCGTCCTACGAGCAGTACTTC.

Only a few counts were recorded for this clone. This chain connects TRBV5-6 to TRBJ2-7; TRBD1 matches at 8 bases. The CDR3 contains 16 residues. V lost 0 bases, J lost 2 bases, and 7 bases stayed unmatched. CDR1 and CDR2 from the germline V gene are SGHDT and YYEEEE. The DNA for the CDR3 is TGTGCCAGCAGCTTGGGATGGGGACAGGTCCCCTACGAGCAGTACTTC. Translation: CASSLGWGQVPYEQYF.

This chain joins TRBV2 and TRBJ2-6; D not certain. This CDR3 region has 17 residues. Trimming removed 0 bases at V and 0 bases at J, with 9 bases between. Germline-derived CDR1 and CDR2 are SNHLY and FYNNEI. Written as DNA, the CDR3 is TGTGCCAGCAGTGAAGCAGGGTTCGGCTCTGGGGCCAACGTCCTGACTTTC. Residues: CASSEAGFGSGANVLTF.